Sequencing of this TCR beta chain was carried out in a study of CD8+CD57+ T cells in acquired aplastic anemia. Study overall: Sorting CD4+ and CD8+ cells gave DNA averaging 3.2 ug.

The template for TCR beta VDJ and CDR3 sequence profiling was genomic DNA. TCRdb re-derived calls from the reads in MiXCR, one entry per CDR3 protein. The data show about 160,000 distinct CDR3 sequences, with about 64% seen just once and more than 35% held by the top ten. CDR3 length: 13 amino acids. Germline assignment: CDR1 DFQATT and CDR2 SNEGSKA (reference sequence). V dropped 0 bases and J dropped 3 bases, with 8 bases sitting between them. General study points: Patients were compared with controls for CD8+ Simpson's diversity, and no significant difference emerged. There were over 25 CD8+ CDR3 sequences that occurred in both patients and controls.

About this clonotype: Its antigen is still unknown.

Previously, flow cytometry had revealed CD8+CD57+ cell expansion in the patients chosen for sequencing. Patient blood was sampled before any therapy had been received. The chain recombines TRBV20-1 with TRBJ1-2, with D perhaps matching TRBD1 (5 bases). This TCR was sampled from a human donor with aplastic anemia. The sample was sorted CD4+, CD8+, or CD8+CD57+ T cells (not recorded which) from PBMCs. The CDR3 DNA follows: TGCAGTGCTAGAGAGGGGACTGACTATGGCTACACCTTC. Protein: CSAREGTDYGYTF.